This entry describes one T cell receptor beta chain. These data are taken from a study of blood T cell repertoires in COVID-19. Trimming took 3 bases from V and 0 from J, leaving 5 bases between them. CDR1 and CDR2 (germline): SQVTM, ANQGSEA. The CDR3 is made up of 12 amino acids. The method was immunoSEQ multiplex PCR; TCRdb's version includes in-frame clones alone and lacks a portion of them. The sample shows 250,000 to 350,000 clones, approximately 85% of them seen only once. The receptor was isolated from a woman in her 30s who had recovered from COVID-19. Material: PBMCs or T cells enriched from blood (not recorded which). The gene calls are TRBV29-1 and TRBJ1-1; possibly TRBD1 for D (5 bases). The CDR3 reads CSVEDMNTEAFF. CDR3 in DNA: TGCAGCGTTGAGGACATGAACACTGAAGCTTTCTTT.